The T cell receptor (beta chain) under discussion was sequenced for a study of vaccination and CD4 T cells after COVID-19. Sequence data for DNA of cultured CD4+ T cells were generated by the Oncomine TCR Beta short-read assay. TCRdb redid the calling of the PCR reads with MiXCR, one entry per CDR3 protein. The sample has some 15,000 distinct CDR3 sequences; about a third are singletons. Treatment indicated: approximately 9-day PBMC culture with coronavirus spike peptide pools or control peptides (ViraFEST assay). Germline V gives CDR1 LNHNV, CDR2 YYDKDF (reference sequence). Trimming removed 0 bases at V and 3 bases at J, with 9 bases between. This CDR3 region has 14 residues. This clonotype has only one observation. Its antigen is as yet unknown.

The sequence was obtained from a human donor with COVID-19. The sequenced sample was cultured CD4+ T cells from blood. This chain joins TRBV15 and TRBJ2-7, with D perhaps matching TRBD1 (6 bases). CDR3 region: CATSRDSGDYEQYF. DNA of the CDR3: TGTGCCACCAGCAGAGATTCAGGGGACTACGAGCAGTACTTC.